Sequencing of this TCR beta chain was carried out in a study of identical twins. TCRdb analysed the 5' RACE reads with MiXCR anew, one entry per CDR3 protein. The table includes under 1 million distinct CDR3 sequences, over 9% detected once. The CDR3 runs 17 residues. Germline CDR1 reads SGDLS; CDR2 reads YYNGEE. After removal of 0 bases from V and 3 bases from J, the junction contained 6 bases not matched to a gene. These data were also filed under a second study, of yellow fever vaccine responses in identical twins.

The TCR was taken from a woman under 30 in good health. The chain carries TRBV9 and TRBJ2-3; 11 nucleotides agree with TRBD2. Sequencing input: PBMCs. The DNA of the CDR3 is TGTGCCAGCAGCGTAGGTCTTGCTAGCGGGGGGACAGATACGCAGTATTTT. Protein product: CASSVGLASGGTDTQYF.